Listed below are T cell receptor beta chains from one sample, sequenced in a study of early stage breast cancer tumors. Measured with immunoSEQ multiplex PCR; TCRdb has only the in-frame clones, and not every one. The sample includes about 5,500 clones, approximately 70% of them seen just once. Sequencing was performed on normal breast tissue next to the tumor. The receptors shown here come from a person between 55 and 69 years old with breast cancer. Each CDR3 is given with its conserved first and last residue. A D gene is named only where the DNA matches it firmly. Size values are once, few and many counts, or a class for expanded clones, and some rows have none.

21	NA	TRBJ2-6	NA	TRBV12-2	TGTGCAAGTCGCGCCCGAAGAAGGGGGGGAGAAGGCTCCTCTGGGGCCAACGTCCTGACTTTC	CASRARRRGGEGSSGANVLTF
10	NA	TRBJ2-2	NA	TRBV11-2	TGTGCCAGCAGCACCGGGGAGCTGTTTTTT	CASSTGELFF
14	few	TRBJ1-5	NA	TRBV5-1	TGCGCCAGCAGCTTGGGACAGCCTAATCAGCCCCAGCATTTT	CASSLGQPNQPQHF
10	NA	TRBJ2-1	NA	TRBV20-1	TGCAGTGGTATGTGGCATGAGCAGTTCTTC	CSGMWHEQFF
12	NA	TRBJ2-3	TRBD2	TRBV19	TGTGCCGGGACTAGCCCCGCAGATACGCAGTATTTT	CAGTSPADTQYF
12	NA	TRBJ2-5	NA	TRBV15	TGTGCCACCAGCAGGGGTTCAGAGACCCAGTACTTC	CATSRGSETQYF
18	medium-sized	TRBJ2-1	NA	TRBV5-5	TGTGCCAGCAGCCGGAGGGGGGGTGTTGGGGGCCCCTACAATGAGCAGTTCTTC	CASSRRGGVGGPYNEQFF
18	few	TRBJ1-4	NA	TRBV19	TGTGCCAGGCCATTGGGACACGCGATCGAGCGAACTAATGAAAAACTGTTTTTT	CARPLGHAIERTNEKLFF
12	NA	TRBJ1-4	NA	TRBV2	TGTGCCAGCAGTGGCCGTGGGGAAAAACTGTTTTTT	CASSGRGEKLFF
15	NA	TRBJ1-3	NA	TRBV18	TGTGCCAGCTCATCCCTACTGAGCTCTGGAAACACCATATATTTT	CASSSLLSSGNTIYF
16	NA	TRBJ1-4	NA	TRBV30	TGTGCCTGGAGGGACACAGGGCTCCCAACTAATGAAAAACTGTTTTTT	CAWRDTGLPTNEKLFF
17	NA	TRBJ2-7	NA	TRBV5-1	TGCGCCAGCAGCTCTGGACAGGTTGGGGGGAGGTCCTACGAGCAGTACTTC	CASSSGQVGGRSYEQYF
11	NA	TRBJ1-3	NA	TRBV7-8	TGTGCCAGCAGCTTAGAGGACACCATATATTTT	CASSLEDTIYF
17	NA	TRBJ2-3	NA	TRBV5-4	TGTGCCAGCAGCCCGGGCGGGGGCGGGGAATACACAGATACGCAGTATTTT	CASSPGGGGEYTDTQYF
15	NA	TRBJ2-2	TRBD1	TRBV15	TGTGCCACCAGCATTAGACAGGGGATGGCCGGGGAGCTGTTTTTT	CATSIRQGMAGELFF
15	large	TRBJ2-1	TRBD2	TRBV27	TGTGCCAGCAGCCCCGACACTAGCGGATACAATGAGCAGTTCTTC	CASSPDTSGYNEQFF
13	NA	TRBJ1-1	NA	TRBV19	TGTGCCAGTAGTATGTACAGGGACACTGAAGCTTTCTTT	CASSMYRDTEAFF
15	once	TRBJ1-1	TRBD1	TRBV11-2	TGTGCCAGCAGCCGCCCGGGACAGGGGAACACTGAAGCTTTCTTT	CASSRPGQGNTEAFF
15	few	TRBJ2-3	NA	TRBV7-9	TGTGCCAGCAGTCGCCAGACAGGTTGGACAGATACGCAGTATTTT	CASSRQTGWTDTQYF
16	few	TRBJ2-3	NA	TRBV5-4	TGTGCCAGCAGCCCCCGGAGGGAGGTTCCCACAGATACGCAGTATTTT	CASSPRREVPTDTQYF
17	NA	TRBJ2-4	TRBD2	TRBV4-2	TGTGCCAGCAGCCAAGCGAGCGGGGGGGCGATTAGAAACATTCAGTACTTC	CASSQASGGAIRNIQYF
19	NA	TRBJ2-3	TRBD2	TRBV28	TGTGCCAGCAGTTCCGTCTCGCTTCTAGCGGGAGGCCCCTCAGATACGCAGTATTTT	CASSSVSLLAGGPSDTQYF
14	NA	TRBJ1-2	TRBD1	TRBV2	TGTGCCAGCAGGGCCGGGACAGGGAACTATGGCTACACCTTC	CASRAGTGNYGYTF
15	NA	TRBJ2-7	NA	TRBV4-2	TGTGCCAGCAGCCAATCCCGGGTTAGGTCCTACGAGCAGTACTTC	CASSQSRVRSYEQYF
14	NA	TRBJ2-1	TRBD1	TRBV9	TGTGCCAGCAGTAGGACAGGGAATAGCTTTGAGCAGTTCTTC	CASSRTGNSFEQFF
16	NA	TRBJ2-3	NA	TRBV5-4	TGTGCCAGCAGTCCGAGGAGCCGCGGAAGCACAGATACGCAGTATTTT	CASSPRSRGSTDTQYF
14	NA	TRBJ1-6	NA	TRBV27	TGTGCCAGCAAGTTCGACTCCTATAATTCACCCCTCCACTTT	CASKFDSYNSPLHF
13	few	TRBJ2-7	NA	TRBV5-1	TGCGCCAGCAGCTCGACAGTCGTCTACGAGCAGTACTTC	CASSSTVVYEQYF
15	NA	TRBJ2-1	NA	TRBV19	TGTGCCAGTAGTATTGAGGCTGGCAATCGAAATGAGCAGTTCTTC	CASSIEAGNRNEQFF
11	NA	TRBJ1-5	NA	TRBV20-1	TGCAGTGCCCCCCTTCGGGGGCCCCAGCATTTT	CSAPLRGPQHF
15	NA	TRBJ1-4	NA	TRBV27	TGTGCCAGTACAGAGTTACACCTGTTGGATGAAAAACTGTTTTTT	CASTELHLLDEKLFF
13	NA	TRBJ2-7	NA	TRBV29-1	TGCAGCGTTGAACAGGGTATTTCTACAGGGCAGTACTTC	CSVEQGISTGQYF
17	NA	TRBJ2-1	TRBD2	TRBV7-6	TGTGCCAGCAGCTCGGGACTAGCGGGAGCTTCGGACAATGAGCAGTTCTTC	CASSSGLAGASDNEQFF
18	once	TRBJ2-5	TRBD2	TRBV9	TGTGCCAGCAGCGTAGCGCCTAGCGGGAGTTTGGGAAAAGAGACCCAGTACTTC	CASSVAPSGSLGKETQYF
11	NA	TRBJ2-1	NA	TRBV19	TGTGCCAGTAGTATTTACAATGAGCAGTTCTTC	CASSIYNEQFF
14	NA	TRBJ2-1	NA	TRBV4-2	TGTGCCAGCAGCCAAGTCCCGGGATACAATGAGCAGTTCTTC	CASSQVPGYNEQFF
17	NA	TRBJ2-3	TRBD2	TRBV15	TGTGCCACCAGCACTTCCGGGACTAGCGGGAGGATAGATACGCAGTATTTT	CATSTSGTSGRIDTQYF
13	once	TRBJ1-2	NA	TRBV14	TGTGCCAGCAGCCAAGTGACACAGGCGGGCTACACCTTC	CASSQVTQAGYTF
15	NA	TRBJ1-1	TRBD1	TRBV13	TGTGCCAGCAGCATCAGGACAGGAATGAACACTGAAGCTTTCTTT	CASSIRTGMNTEAFF
14	few	TRBJ1-1	NA	TRBV7-2	TGTGCCACCAGCATTGTGCCAATGAACACTGAAGCTTTCTTT	CATSIVPMNTEAFF
14	NA	TRBJ1-2	TRBD1	TRBV28	TGTGCCAGCAAAAGACAGGGGACAGCGACTGGCTACACCTTC	CASKRQGTATGYTF
15	once	TRBJ1-2	NA	TRBV6-5	TGTGCCAGCAGTTACTCTCAAGGAACCCCCTATGGCTACACCTTC	CASSYSQGTPYGYTF
16	NA	TRBJ2-2	TRBD2	TRBV27	TGTGCCAGCAGTTTCGGGACTAGCGTGAACACCGGGGAGCTGTTTTTT	CASSFGTSVNTGELFF
13	few	TRBJ2-2	NA	TRBV7-2	TGTGCCAGCTCGGAGGCCCCCCGGGGGGAGCTGTTTTTT	CASSEAPRGELFF
16	few	TRBJ2-2	TRBD1	TRBV18	TGTGCCAGCTCAACATCCGGGACAGCGAACACCGGGGAGCTGTTTTTT	CASSTSGTANTGELFF
13	NA	TRBJ2-5	NA	TRBV2	TGTGCCAGCAGGACACGGATCGTGGAGACCCAGTACTTC	CASRTRIVETQYF
11	once	TRBJ1-3	NA	TRBV6-5	TGTGCCAGCAGTTACGGGTGGAACATATATTTT	CASSYGWNIYF
16	NA	TRBJ2-1	TRBD2	TRBV27	TGTGCCAGCAGTTTAGCAGCGGGAGGAGGTTACAATGAGCAGTTCTTC	CASSLAAGGGYNEQFF
14	NA	TRBJ2-7	TRBD2	TRBV28	TGTGCCAGCAGGGTGCCGGGGGGAACCTACGAGCAGTACTTC	CASRVPGGTYEQYF
15	few	TRBJ1-5	TRBD1	TRBV7-9	TGTGCCAGCAGCCTCACAGGGGTGAGCAATCAGCCCCAGCATTTT	CASSLTGVSNQPQHF
15	NA	TRBJ2-7	NA	TRBV7-2	TGTGCCAGCAGCTTAGTAGTACGAGCAGCCTACGAGCAGTACTTC	CASSLVVRAAYEQYF